This is a list of T cell receptor beta chains from one sample in a study. One entry per CDR3 protein results from TCRdb running MiXCR on the 5' RACE reads. This table has about 10,000 distinct CDR3 sequences, about half appearing once. The sequenced material came from Tregs sorted from a lymph node. Every receptor here comes from a female donor with breast cancer. Each CDR3 is given with its conserved first and last residue. A D gene is named only where the DNA matches it firmly. Size values are once, few and many counts, or a class for expanded clones, and some rows have none.

size | D | J | V | DNA | CDR3
. | TRBD1 | TRBJ2-7 | TRBV12-5 | TGTGCTAGTGGTCCGGGGCAGGGGGTTCCCTACGAGCAGTACTTC | CASGPGQGVPYEQYF
. | . | TRBJ2-3 | TRBV5-6 | TGTGCCAGCAGCGCGACAGGTTCTAGCACAGATACGCAGTATTTT | CASSATGSSTDTQYF
. | . | TRBJ2-7 | TRBV27 | TGTGCCAGCAGTTTATCCTTAGGGATCTCCTACGAGCAGTACTTC | CASSLSLGISYEQYF
medium-sized | . | TRBJ1-5 | TRBV6-2/TRBV6-3 | TGTGCCAGCAGTAACGACGACTCGGCACATCAGCCCCAGCATTTT | CASSNDDSAHQPQHF
few | TRBD2 | TRBJ2-1 | TRBV6-4 | TGTGCCAGCAGTGACGGGACTAGCGGCAATGAGCAGTTCTTC | CASSDGTSGNEQFF
. | TRBD1 | TRBJ2-5 | TRBV20-1 | TGCAGTGCACGTTATTCCGGGACAGGGGAATCTTTACAAGAGACCCAGTACTTC | CSARYSGTGESLQETQYF
. | . | TRBJ2-7 | TRBV30 | TGTGCCTGGAGTATAGGACTGACATACGAGCAGTACTTC | CAWSIGLTYEQYF
. | . | TRBJ1-1 | TRBV3-1 | TGTGCCAGCAGCCAAGATCGAAAAGTGAACACTGAAGCTTTCTTT | CASSQDRKVNTEAFF
. | . | TRBJ2-1 | TRBV9 | TGTGCCAGCAGCGGGACAGTTAGCTCCTACAATGAGCAGTTCTTC | CASSGTVSSYNEQFF
. | TRBD2 | TRBJ2-2 | TRBV5-5 | TGTGCCAGCAGCTTCGCCGGGACTAGCGGCATGAACACCGGGGAGCTGCTTTTT | CASSFAGTSGMNTGELLF
. | . | TRBJ2-1 | TRBV4-1 | TGTGCCAGCAGCCAAGCGTACGAGGAGTGGCATGAGCAGTTCTTC | CASSQAYEEWHEQFF
few | . | TRBJ2-7 | TRBV4-1 | TGCGCCAGCAGCCAAGGAACGGGGTCCCCGGGTTCCTACGAGCAGTACTTC | CASSQGTGSPGSYEQYF
. | TRBD1 | TRBJ1-5 | TRBV6-5 | TGTGCCAGCAGCCAATTTTGGACAGGGGAACGGGGTCAGCCCCAGCATTTT | CASSQFWTGERGQPQHF
. | . | TRBJ2-7 | TRBV20-1 | TGCAGTGCTAGGGCGAAGAGCTCCTACGAGCAGTACTTC | CSARAKSSYEQYF